The 10 T cell receptor beta chains listed next were all sequenced from one sample in a study of T cell responses to AZD1222 COVID-19 vaccine. The data were produced by immunoSEQ multiplex PCR, yet TCRdb's version contains in-frame clones alone and is incomplete. The sample records about 210,000 clones, roughly 94% being singletons. Source: peripheral blood, taken 28 days after the second dose of the MenACWY control vaccine. Receptors were obtained from an adult who received the MenACWY meningococcal vaccine as a control.

This CDR3 is CATSRVGRGVTNEKLFF. In nucleotides, the CDR3 is TGTGCCACCAGCAGAGTTGGCAGGGGCGTAACTAATGAAAAACTGTTTTTT. The chain has TRBV15 and TRBJ1-4, with TRBD1 as a possible D gene (6 bases). Germline lookup yields CDR1 LNHNV and CDR2 YYDKDF (reference sequence). The CDR3 covers 17 residues. The V gene lost 1 base and the J gene lost 1 base, with 13 bases spanning the gap.

The gene calls are TRBV29-1 and TRBJ1-1, with D perhaps TRBD1 (5 bases). Germline V gene lookup returns CDR1 SQVTM and CDR2 ANQGSEA. Trimming removed 4 bases from V and 3 bases from J, with 9 bases in between. The CDR3 consists of 12 residues. The CDR3 spells CSVGAGDTEAFF. The DNA of the CDR3 is TGCAGCGTTGGCGCGGGGGACACTGAAGCTTTCTTT. The variable domain in full, with the rest retrieved from reference TRBV29-1 and TRBJ1-1, is SAVISQKPSRDICQRGTSLTIQCQVDSQVTMMFWYRQQPGQSLTLIATANQGSEATYESGFVIDKFPISRPNLTFSTLTVSNMSPEDSSIYLCSVGAGDTEAFFGQGTRLTVV.

This chain links TRBV18 with TRBJ2-3, with a tentative D call TRBD2 (6 bases). The CDR3 contains 16 residues. Germline CDR1 reads KGHSH; CDR2 reads LQKENI. Trimming shortened V by 3 bases and J by 6 bases, and 19 bases separated the two germline ends. This CDR3 reads CASSPDGTGLADTQYF. The CDR3 region has the DNA TGTGCCAGCTCACCGGACGGTACGGGACTGGCGGATACGCAGTATTTT.

The V call is TRBV18, the J call TRBJ2-3; no reliable D call. Looked up from germline, CDR1 is KGHSH and CDR2 is LQKENI. The CDR3 covers 17 residues. The V and J ends lost 2 bases and 0 bases respectively, with 15 bases between them. CDR3 in DNA: TGTGCCAGCTCACCAAACAGCGTGATTGGGAGCACAGATACGCAGTATTTT. Translating gives CASSPNSVIGSTDTQYF. Based on the CDR3 plus reference TRBV18 and TRBJ2-3, the full variable domain is NAGVMQNPRHLVRRRGQEARLRCSPMKGHSHVYWYRQLPEEGLKFMVYLQKENIIDESGMPKERFSAEFPKEGPSILRIQQVVRGDSAAYFCASSPNSVIGSTDTQYFGPGTRLTVL.

The chain recombines TRBV3-1 (or the pseudogene TRBV3-2) with TRBJ1-2; D remains ambiguous. The V end was cut by 1 base, the J end by 1 base, with 4 bases between. The germline V gene has CDR1 LGHDT and CDR2 YNNKEL (reference sequence). The CDR3 is 13 residues long. The CDR3 DNA follows: TGTGCCAGCAGCCAAGCTGATAACTATGGCTACACCTTC. The encoded protein is CASSQADNYGYTF.

V usage is TRBV9 and J usage is TRBJ1-5; D is unresolved. Germline V gives CDR1 SGDLS, CDR2 YYNGEE. Between the trimmed V and J ends, which lost 0 bases and 6 bases, there was a span of 7 bases. The length of the CDR3 is 13 residues. The CDR3 sequence is CASSVGVAQPQHF. The CDR3 nucleotides read TGTGCCAGCAGCGTAGGGGTGGCTCAGCCCCAGCATTTT.

The V gene is TRBV5-6, the J gene TRBJ1-2; D is uncertain. Germline CDR1 SGHDT, CDR2 YYEEEE. V lost 0 bases and J lost 6, with 12 bases in between. The length of the CDR3 is 14 residues. CDR3 region: CASSLEPSRDGYTF. Here the CDR3 DNA reads TGTGCCAGCAGCTTGGAGCCCTCAAGGGATGGCTACACCTTC.

The J gene is TRBJ2-1, the V gene TRBV28, with D unclear. V lost 6 bases and J 8 bases, leaving 11 bases between the germline ends. CDR1 and CDR2 from the germline V gene are MDHEN and SYDVKM. The CDR3 length is 12 residues. The CDR3 region is CASSLDPDEQFF. CDR3 sequence (DNA): TGTGCCAGCAGCCTCGACCCCGATGAGCAGTTCTTC.

This chain joins TRBV5-1 and TRBJ2-1, with D uncertain. V gave up 1 base and J gave up 6 bases, with 5 bases separating them. The CDR3 consists of 12 residues. Germline values: CDR1 SGHRS, CDR2 YFSETQ. CDR3 nucleotides: TGCGCCAGCAGCTTGCTCTTCAATGAGCAGTTCTTC. Its translation: CASSLLFNEQFF.

The chain has TRBV6-5 and TRBJ1-1, with 7 bases identical to TRBD1. In germline, CDR1 is MNHEY, CDR2 SVGAGI. This CDR3 has 14 residues. Trimming at V came to 5 bases and at J to 4 bases, leaving 7 bases not matched to a gene. This chain's CDR3 is CASSLQGFGTEAFF. DNA of the CDR3: TGTGCCAGCAGTCTACAGGGGTTCGGCACTGAAGCTTTCTTT.